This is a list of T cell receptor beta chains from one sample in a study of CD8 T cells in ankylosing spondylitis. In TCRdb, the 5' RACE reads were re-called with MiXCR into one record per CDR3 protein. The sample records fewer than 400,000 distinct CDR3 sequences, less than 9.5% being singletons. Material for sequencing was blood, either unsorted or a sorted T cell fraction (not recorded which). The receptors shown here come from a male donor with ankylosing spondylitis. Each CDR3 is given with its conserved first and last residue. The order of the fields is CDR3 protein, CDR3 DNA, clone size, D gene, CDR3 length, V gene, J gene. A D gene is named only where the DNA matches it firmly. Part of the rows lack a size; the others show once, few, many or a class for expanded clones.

CDR3: CASSLSQNNEQFF
DNA: TGCGCCAGCAGCTTGAGTCAAAACAATGAGCAGTTCTTC
size: few
D: .
length: 13
V: TRBV5-1
J: TRBJ2-1

CDR3: CASIRGQTNTEAFF
DNA: TGTGCCAGCATACGTGGACAGACGAACACTGAAGCTTTCTTT
size: many
D: .
length: 14
V: TRBV12-3/TRBV12-4
J: TRBJ1-1

CDR3: CAISENAGPAYEQYF
DNA: TGTGCCATCAGTGAGAACGCAGGCCCTGCCTACGAGCAGTACTTC
size: many
D: .
length: 15
V: TRBV10-3
J: TRBJ2-7

CDR3: CASSAMGSTEQYF
DNA: TGTGCCAGCAGCGCCATGGGGAGTACCGAGCAGTACTTC
size: few
D: .
length: 13
V: TRBV7-3
J: TRBJ2-7

CDR3: CASSRAWGLETQYF
DNA: TGTGCCAGCAGTAGGGCATGGGGCTTGGAGACCCAGTACTTC
size: many
D: .
length: 14
V: TRBV6-1
J: TRBJ2-5

CDR3: CASSLDKRDEQYF
DNA: TGTGCCAGCAGCTTAGATAAGAGAGACGAGCAGTACTTC
size: .
D: .
length: 13
V: TRBV7-3
J: TRBJ2-7

CDR3: CASSRVAEDTQYF
DNA: TGTGCCAGCAGCCGGGTTGCGGAAGATACGCAGTATTTT
size: many
D: .
length: 13
V: TRBV5-6
J: TRBJ2-3

CDR3: CASSQGTGIRLKAFF
DNA: TGTGCCAGCAGCCAAGGGACAGGGATACGACTCAAAGCTTTCTTT
size: few
D: TRBD1
length: 15
V: TRBV3-1
J: TRBJ1-1

CDR3: CASREHTAARNTIYF
DNA: TGTGCCAGCAGAGAGCACACAGCAGCCCGGAACACCATATATTTT
size: .
D: .
length: 15
V: TRBV28
J: TRBJ1-3

CDR3: CASRPPFRHQYQETQYF
DNA: TGTGCCAGCAGACCCCCGTTTCGACACCAGTACCAAGAGACCCAGTACTTC
size: .
D: .
length: 17
V: TRBV27
J: TRBJ2-5

CDR3: CSARDHGGAYEQYF
DNA: TGCAGTGCTAGAGATCACGGGGGAGCCTACGAGCAGTACTTC
size: .
D: .
length: 14
V: TRBV20-1
J: TRBJ2-7

CDR3: CASSSGQGATNEKLFF
DNA: TGTGCCAGCAGTTCGGGACAGGGGGCGACTAATGAAAAACTGTTTTTT
size: .
D: TRBD1
length: 16
V: TRBV12-3/TRBV12-4
J: TRBJ1-4

CDR3: CASSLSVGSTDTQYF
DNA: TGTGCCAGCAGTTTATCGGTCGGGAGCACAGATACGCAGTATTTT
size: few
D: .
length: 15
V: TRBV27
J: TRBJ2-3

CDR3: CASRPRTGFALETQYF
DNA: TGTGCCAGCAGACCGAGGACAGGTTTCGCCCTAGAGACCCAGTACTTC
size: .
D: TRBD1
length: 16
V: TRBV6-2/TRBV6-3
J: TRBJ2-5

CDR3: CASSTGEYGEQYF
DNA: TGTGCCAGCAGCACAGGGGAATACGGCGAGCAGTACTTC
size: .
D: TRBD1
length: 13
V: TRBV7-9
J: TRBJ2-7

CDR3: CASSLELTPSYEQYF
DNA: TGCGCCAGCAGCTTGGAACTTACCCCCTCCTACGAGCAGTACTTC
size: few
D: .
length: 15
V: TRBV5-1
J: TRBJ2-7

CDR3: CAISEQGYDAFF
DNA: TGTGCCATCAGTGAACAGGGGTATGATGCTTTCTTT
size: few
D: TRBD1
length: 12
V: TRBV10-3
J: TRBJ1-1

CDR3: CSASVYGGGPSPDTQYF
DNA: TGCAGTGCTAGTGTCTACGGGGGAGGGCCTTCGCCAGATACGCAGTATTTT
size: .
D: TRBD2
length: 17
V: TRBV20-1
J: TRBJ2-3

CDR3: CASSQGAITGLKNIQYF
DNA: TGCGCCAGCAGCCAAGGTGCTATAACAGGGCTCAAAAACATTCAGTACTTC
size: .
D: .
length: 17
V: TRBV4-1
J: TRBJ2-4

CDR3: CASSYSRVPYNEQFF
DNA: TGTGCCAGCAGTTACTCGCGGGTCCCCTACAATGAGCAGTTCTTC
size: few
D: .
length: 15
V: TRBV6-2/TRBV6-3
J: TRBJ2-1

CDR3: CASSLRGPNTGELFF
DNA: TGTGCCAGCAGCTTACGGGGGCCAAACACCGGGGAGCTGTTTTTT
size: many
D: .
length: 15
V: TRBV7-8
J: TRBJ2-2

CDR3: CASSLGQAETPLHF
DNA: TGTGCCAGCAGCTTAGGGCAGGCCGAGACACCCCTCCACTTT
size: .
D: .
length: 14
V: TRBV7-2
J: TRBJ1-6

CDR3: CSVDRPTGELFF
DNA: TGCAGCGTGGACAGACCAACCGGGGAGCTGTTTTTT
size: .
D: .
length: 12
V: TRBV29-1
J: TRBJ2-2

CDR3: CSATGAGAGADTQYF
DNA: TGCAGTGCTACGGGGGCGGGAGCGGGGGCAGATACGCAGTATTTT
size: .
D: TRBD2
length: 15
V: TRBV20-1
J: TRBJ2-3

CDR3: CASSSAGLRTEAFF
DNA: TGTGCCAGTAGTAGCGCAGGGCTTCGGACTGAAGCTTTCTTT
size: .
D: .
length: 14
V: TRBV19
J: TRBJ1-1

CDR3: CSAEVLQETQYF
DNA: TGCAGTGCTGAGGTCCTCCAAGAGACCCAGTACTTC
size: many
D: .
length: 12
V: TRBV20-1
J: TRBJ2-5

CDR3: CATSEPPWDTQYF
DNA: TGTGCCACCAGTGAACCCCCCTGGGATACGCAGTATTTT
size: .
D: .
length: 13
V: TRBV24-1
J: TRBJ2-3

CDR3: CASSADPNRGRRETQYF
DNA: TGTGCCAGCAGTGCGGACCCAAACAGGGGGCGGAGAGAGACCCAGTACTTC
size: few
D: TRBD1
length: 17
V: TRBV6-1
J: TRBJ2-5

CDR3: CSVAGTVPEAFF
DNA: TGCAGCGTGGCGGGGACAGTTCCTGAAGCTTTCTTT
size: .
D: TRBD1
length: 12
V: TRBV29-1
J: TRBJ1-1

CDR3: CSARAGTSGRNEQFF
DNA: TGCAGTGCAAGAGCCGGGACTAGCGGGAGGAATGAGCAGTTCTTC
size: .
D: TRBD2
length: 15
V: TRBV20-1
J: TRBJ2-1

CDR3: CAISGTSGRNEQFF
DNA: TGTGCCATCAGCGGGACTAGCGGGAGGAATGAGCAGTTCTTC
size: many
D: TRBD2
length: 14
V: TRBV10-3
J: TRBJ2-1

CDR3: CAISPGEMNTEAFF
DNA: TGTGCCATCAGCCCGGGGGAAATGAACACTGAAGCTTTCTTT
size: few
D: .
length: 14
V: TRBV10-3
J: TRBJ1-1

CDR3: CASTDRSRQPQHF
DNA: TGTGCCAGCACCGACAGGTCCCGGCAGCCCCAGCATTTT
size: many
D: .
length: 13
V: TRBV12-3/TRBV12-4
J: TRBJ1-5

CDR3: CASSRQRTLSNQPQHF
DNA: TGTGCCAGCAGCCGACAGAGAACCCTTAGCAATCAGCCCCAGCATTTT
size: .
D: .
length: 16
V: TRBV6-2/TRBV6-3
J: TRBJ1-5

CDR3: CASSSLAGEVFNEQFF
DNA: TGCGCCAGCAGCTCCCTAGCGGGGGAGGTATTCAATGAGCAGTTCTTC
size: few
D: TRBD2
length: 16
V: TRBV5-1
J: TRBJ2-1

CDR3: CASRIRASNEQFF
DNA: TGTGCCAGCAGGATTAGGGCTAGCAATGAGCAGTTCTTC
size: few
D: .
length: 13
V: TRBV5-4
J: TRBJ2-1

CDR3: CSARLDTGELFF
DNA: TGCAGTGCTAGGCTAGACACCGGGGAGCTGTTTTTT
size: many
D: .
length: 12
V: TRBV20-1
J: TRBJ2-2

CDR3: CASSHVGITYNEQFF
DNA: TGTGCCAGCAGTCATGTAGGCATAACCTACAATGAGCAGTTCTTC
size: few
D: .
length: 15
V: TRBV6-1
J: TRBJ2-1

CDR3: CASSLMAAGGLNTGELFF
DNA: TGTGCCAGCAGCTTGATGGCAGCCGGCGGGTTAAACACCGGGGAGCTGTTTTTT
size: few
D: .
length: 18
V: TRBV5-5
J: TRBJ2-2

CDR3: CSAREELAYEQYF
DNA: TGCAGTGCTAGAGAGGAGCTCGCCTACGAGCAGTACTTC
size: few
D: .
length: 13
V: TRBV20-1
J: TRBJ2-7

CDR3: CASSSSGQGYYEQYF
DNA: TGCGCCAGCAGCTCCTCGGGACAGGGATACTACGAGCAGTACTTC
size: few
D: TRBD1
length: 15
V: TRBV5-1
J: TRBJ2-7

CDR3: CASSAWTANTGELFF
DNA: TGTGCCAGCAGTGCTTGGACAGCGAACACCGGGGAGCTGTTTTTT
size: many
D: .
length: 15
V: TRBV12-3/TRBV12-4
J: TRBJ2-2

CDR3: CASRPTSLGSEKLFF
DNA: TGTGCCAGCCGCCCAACGAGTCTGGGGTCGGAAAAACTGTTTTTT
size: few
D: .
length: 15
V: TRBV6-1
J: TRBJ1-4

CDR3: CASGTVLTDTQYF
DNA: TGCGCCAGTGGAACAGTCCTCACAGATACGCAGTATTTT
size: many
D: .
length: 13
V: TRBV5-1
J: TRBJ2-3

CDR3: CASSPEWVSGNTIYF
DNA: TGTGCCAGCTCACCAGAATGGGTCTCTGGAAACACCATATATTTT
size: .
D: .
length: 15
V: TRBV18
J: TRBJ1-3

CDR3: CAWSGGANYGYTF
DNA: TGTGCCTGGAGTGGCGGAGCTAACTATGGCTACACCTTC
size: .
D: .
length: 13
V: TRBV30
J: TRBJ1-2

CDR3: CASSPEAALYGYTF
DNA: TGTGCCAGCAGCCCCGAGGCGGCTCTCTATGGCTACACCTTC
size: many
D: .
length: 14
V: TRBV12-3/TRBV12-4
J: TRBJ1-2

CDR3: CATSGTGNEQYF
DNA: TGTGCCACCAGCGGGACAGGGAACGAGCAGTACTTC
size: .
D: TRBD1
length: 12
V: TRBV15
J: TRBJ2-7

CDR3: CSARVDSGELFF
DNA: TGCAGTGCTAGAGTCGACTCCGGGGAGCTGTTTTTT
size: many
D: .
length: 12
V: TRBV20-1
J: TRBJ2-2

CDR3: CATKFDRDDEQFF
DNA: TGTGCCACCAAATTCGACAGGGATGATGAGCAGTTCTTC
size: few
D: TRBD1
length: 13
V: TRBV12-3/TRBV12-4
J: TRBJ2-1

CDR3: CASSQDLPGASTDTQYF
DNA: TGCGCCAGCAGCCAAGACCTTCCCGGAGCGAGCACAGATACGCAGTATTTT
size: .
D: .
length: 17
V: TRBV4-1
J: TRBJ2-3